This TCR beta chain was identified during a study of PD-L1 blockade in urothelial cancer. The wider study: Between 0 and 3 chemotherapy regimens preceded treatment for each patient. T cells were recovered from blood samples at a median of roughly 150,000.

V lost 6 bases to trimming and J lost 4 bases, with 12 bases between them. Germline V CDR1 and CDR2: LNHDA, SQIVND (reference sequence). The CDR3 runs 13 residues. Time point here: pretreatment peripheral blood. Anywhere from 1 to 8 samples came from each patient, spanning pretreatment and on-treatment. Measured with immunoSEQ multiplex PCR; TCRdb has only the in-frame clones, and not every one. The sample contains tens of thousands of clones, 70% to 90% of which appear only once. The chain carries TRBV19 and TRBJ1-2, with a weak D call TRBD1 (6 bases). The source material was PBMCs, sampled around atezolizumab (anti-PD-L1) treatment. The sequence was collected from a woman at least 80 years old with urothelial cancer. CDR3 nucleotide sequence: TGTGCCAGTAGGGGAGTGGGGGCCTATGGCTACACCTTC. Protein product: CASRGVGAYGYTF.